The T cell receptor beta chain described here comes from a study of CD8 T cells in ankylosing spondylitis. Quantitative 5'-RACE was performed with molecular barcodes, and it yielded the TCR beta libraries. TCRdb independently ran MiXCR on the 5' RACE reads; one entry per CDR3 protein. The sample includes about 220,000 distinct CDR3 sequences, roughly 6.6% seen only once; the top ten take 12% to 15%. Study observations and caveats: Reports of some motif variants in reactive arthritis synovial fluid and blood predate this one. Disease-linked clones bore a CD8+ phenotype and were relatively rare in peripheral blood. Ankylosing spondylitis blood appeared to carry a characteristic TCR beta motif of several highly homologous variants. The study looked at matched synovial fluid samples from ankylosing spondylitis patients. Disease-linked clones were reported to be significantly enriched there.

The CDR3 has 15 amino acids. Germline V gives CDR1 LNHNV, CDR2 YYDKDF (reference sequence). Trimming shortened V by 1 base and J by 0 bases, and 9 bases separated the two germline ends. This clonotype was seen ten or more times. Its specificity is unknown. The sequence came from a male donor with ankylosing spondylitis. The sample taken for sequencing was blood, either unsorted or a sorted T cell fraction (not recorded which). The V call is TRBV15, the J call TRBJ1-1, with D unresolved. The CDR3 is CATSRVEEMNTEAFF. The CDR3 bases are TGTGCCACCAGCAGAGTGGAGGAAATGAACACTGAAGCTTTCTTT.